This T cell receptor (beta chain) originates from a study of blood T cell repertoires in COVID-19. Background on the study: The analysed material was cDNA or gDNA that came from T cells, B-cell-depleted T cells, or PBMCs.

Methods used by the authors: Estimation of nucleated cell counts was performed using reference gene primer amplification. Sequenced by immunoSEQ multiplex PCR; TCRdb stores in-frame clones only, minus some. The V and J calls and clone size are taken from that table; D and trimming were inferred from the DNA. The sample shows 200,000 to 250,000 clones, over 80% of them seen only once. Concerning this clone itself: The identical CDR3 is also encoded by other nucleotide sequences in the sample.

While infection was still active, Seattle patients were enrolled and then followed longitudinally. Trimming pared 3 bases from V and 6 bases from J, leaving 11 bases between. The V gene's germline CDR1 is MNHEY and CDR2 SMNVEV (reference sequence). This CDR3 has 13 residues. The TCR sequence derives from a woman aged 30 to 39 with COVID-19, enrolled during active disease. Sequencing was carried out using peripheral blood. The genes are TRBV27 and TRBJ1-1; tentatively, D is TRBD1 (5 bases). CDR3 bases: TGTGCCAGCAGTTTTGGCGTAGGGGCTGAAGCTTTCTTT. It specifies CASSFGVGAEAFF.